A selection of T cell receptor beta chains follows, all from one sample in a study of T cells in localized non-small cell lung cancer. Some clones are missing from TCRdb's copy, which holds only in-frame ones; the method was immunoSEQ multiplex PCR. The sample carries around 870 clones, around 20% recorded once. Sequencing was performed on normal lung tissue next to the tumor, taken before any cancer treatment. These receptor sequences come from a male donor aged 60 or over with stage II squamous cell lung carcinoma. Each CDR3 is given with its conserved first and last residue. The order of the fields is J gene, clone size, D gene, V gene, CDR3 DNA, CDR3 protein. A D gene is named only where the DNA matches it firmly. Clone size is given for some rows only: seen once, a few or many times, or a class if the clone is expanded.

>TRBJ1-2|few|-|TRBV28
TGTGCCAGCAGTTTAGACAGGTCGGGCTATGGCTACACCTTC
CASSLDRSGYGYTF
>TRBJ2-1|few|TRBD2|TRBV11-3
TGTGCCAGCAGCTTGGCCTATAGCGGGAGTCAATACAATGAGCAGTTCTTC
CASSLAYSGSQYNEQFF
>TRBJ2-7|-|TRBD1|TRBV19
TGTGCCAGTCTAGGCGGACAGGCCATGATTTACCCCTACGAGCAGTACTTC
CASLGGQAMIYPYEQYF
>TRBJ2-7|-|-|TRBV19
TGTGCCAGTAGTATGGGGACCGAGCAGTACTTC
CASSMGTEQYF
>TRBJ2-7|few|-|TRBV28
TGTGCCAGCAGTCCCAGGGTTTCCTACGAGCAGTACTTC
CASSPRVSYEQYF
>TRBJ2-6|-|-|TRBV11-3
TGTGCCAGCAGCTTAAGGGGACACCTCTCTGGGGCCAACGTCCTGACTTTC
CASSLRGHLSGANVLTF
>TRBJ2-2|-|TRBD1|TRBV9
TGTGCCAGTACAAGGACAGGGACCATTACGAACACCGGGGAGCTGTTTTTT
CASTRTGTITNTGELFF
>TRBJ2-3|few|-|TRBV6-8
TGTGCCAGCAGTTACAGGAGTTTCGATACGCAGTATTTT
CASSYRSFDTQYF
>TRBJ2-1|-|-|TRBV9
TGTGCCAGCAGCGTAGAGCCAACCGGGGTGAATGAGCAGTTCTTC
CASSVEPTGVNEQFF
>TRBJ2-7|few|TRBD2|TRBV11-3
TGTGCCAGCAGCTTAGTTAGCGGGAGAGTCTACGAGCAGTACTTC
CASSLVSGRVYEQYF
>TRBJ2-6|-|-|TRBV6-8
TGTGCCAGCAGTTACCTCTGGGGCTCCAGCTCTGGGGCCAACGTCCTGACTTTC
CASSYLWGSSSGANVLTF
>TRBJ1-2|few|TRBD1|TRBV10-2
TGCGCCAGCAGCCCCACAGGGGTCTATGGCTACACCTTC
CASSPTGVYGYTF
>TRBJ2-7|few|TRBD1|TRBV28
TGTGCCAGCAACGGACTCGGGACAGACTACGAGCAGTACTTC
CASNGLGTDYEQYF
>TRBJ2-2|medium-sized|TRBD2|TRBV11-3
TGTGCCAGCAGCCCCACAGGGGAGGGACTAGCGGGAGTATCCGGGGAGCTGTTTTTT
CASSPTGEGLAGVSGELFF
>TRBJ2-3|-|TRBD1|TRBV29-1
TGCAGCGTTGACGTCGGGACAGGGTTGACAGATACGCAGTATTTT
CSVDVGTGLTDTQYF
>TRBJ2-1|-|-|TRBV11-3
TGTGCCAGCAGCATGGGGGTTCTTTATTACAATGAGCAGTTCTTC
CASSMGVLYYNEQFF
>TRBJ2-1|-|TRBD2|TRBV11-3
TGTGCCAGCAGGCTTGGCGGGACTAGCGGGAGCAATGAGCAGTTCTTC
CASRLGGTSGSNEQFF
>TRBJ2-7|-|-|TRBV28
TGTGCCAGCAGCCCTGGAGGCCGGGACGGGGCCTACGAGCAGTACTTC
CASSPGGRDGAYEQYF
>TRBJ1-1|large|TRBD1|TRBV6-8
TGTGCCAGCAGGGGACCGGACAGGAAGAACACTGAAGCTTTCTTT
CASRGPDRKNTEAFF
>TRBJ2-3|-|-|TRBV18
TGTGCCAGCTCACCACGTGCTAGCACAGATACGCAGTATTTT
CASSPRASTDTQYF
>TRBJ2-7|few|-|TRBV7-2
TGTGCCAGCAGCTATGGGGAGACATACGAGCAGTACTTC
CASSYGETYEQYF
>TRBJ1-1|-|TRBD1|TRBV6-8
TGTGCCAGCAGTTCCAGCAGGGGGCAGACTGAAGCTTTCTTT
CASSSSRGQTEAFF
>TRBJ2-5|medium-sized|TRBD1|TRBV11-3
TGTGCCAGCAGCGCCGAGCCCGGGACAGGGGAGTATCGGGAGACCCAGTACTTC
CASSAEPGTGEYRETQYF
>TRBJ2-6|-|TRBD2|TRBV5-1
TGCGCCAGCAGCTTAGGAATCGTCGCGGGAGGAGCCAACGTCCTGACTTTC
CASSLGIVAGGANVLTF
>TRBJ2-1|large|TRBD2|TRBV19
TGTGCCAGTAGCACCGGGACTAGCAGCATGGATGAGCAGTTCTTC
CASSTGTSSMDEQFF
>TRBJ1-5|-|TRBD1|TRBV6-1
TGTGCCAGCAGTGAAGGAATAGACAGGGTCAATCAGCCCCAGCATTTT
CASSEGIDRVNQPQHF